Following are 15 T cell receptor beta chains from one sample sequenced in a study of shared clonotypes between healthy human individuals (TCRdb year 2020). For the CD8 naive samples, CD45RO-negative cells were positively selected for CCR7, yielding a CD45RA+CCR7+ population from which TemRA cells were excluded. Library preparation employed the immunoSEQ multiplex PCR assay. TCRdb obtained this table from immuneACCESS and retained in-frame rearrangements with V and J assigned. These tables miss some clones; where compared with another copy, unresolved V genes account for less than half of the shortfall, and the remainder is unexplained. The table for this sample lists some 740,000 clones; roughly 92% of them were counted only once. Around 24% of the sample goes to the ten largest clones. The sequenced material came from naive CD8+ T cells sorted from blood. What this sample's cell subset or site label stands for: CD45RA+CCR7+. The receptors come from a man aged 30 to 45 in good health.

The chain's CDR3 is CASSDRRMNTEAFF. The CDR3 DNA sequence: TGTGCCAGCAGTGATCGACGGATGAACACTGAAGCTTTCTTT. V is TRBV6-1 and J is TRBJ1-1; no clear D. Per germline, CDR1 MNHNS and CDR2 SASEGT. V was trimmed by 3 bases and J by 0 bases, leaving 8 bases between them. The CDR3 is 14 residues long.

This chain connects TRBV7-6 to TRBJ1-1; the D gene is possibly TRBD1 (6 bases). Germline values: CDR1 SGHVS, CDR2 FNYEAQ. The ends were cut back, 3 bases at V and 3 bases at J, with 8 bases in the middle. The CDR3 sequence is 13 residues long. This CDR3 reads CASSLGGHTEAFF. The CDR3 nucleotides are TGTGCCAGCAGCTTGGGGGGCCACACTGAAGCTTTCTTT.

This clone appeared a few times. Other DNA sequences in this sample translate to the same CDR3. This sequence joins TRBV28 and TRBJ2-7; D may correspond to TRBD1 or TRBD2 (5 bases each). V lost 8 bases to trimming and J lost 2 bases, with 10 bases between them. The CDR3 loop spans 12 amino acids. Germline lookup yields CDR1 MDHEN and CDR2 SYDVKM. The CDR3 loop reads CASSGPTYEQYF. The CDR3 coding sequence is TGTGCCAGCTCGGGGCCCACCTACGAGCAGTACTTC.

The chain carries TRBV27 and TRBJ2-7; D gene uncertain. The CDR3 totals 13 residues. The V end was cut by 0 bases, the J end by 7 bases, with 10 bases between. Germline V lookup: CDR1 MNHEY, CDR2 SMNVEV (reference sequence). The CDR3 here is CASSLSKIGEQYF. CDR3 sequence (DNA): TGTGCCAGCAGTTTATCGAAGATCGGGGAGCAGTACTTC.

A single count supports this clone. The chain joins TRBV27 to TRBJ2-7; no clear D. CDR3 length: 15 residues. Per the germline V gene, CDR1 is MNHEY and CDR2 is SMNVEV (reference sequence). With 3 bases removed from V and 1 base from J, the gap between germline ends came to 13 bases. The CDR3 DNA reads TGTGCCAGCAGTTTCGCGCCTCCCTCTTCCTACGAGCAGTACTTC. Protein sequence: CASSFAPPSSYEQYF.

The rearrangement uses TRBV29-1 and TRBJ2-3, with a possible D match to TRBD2 (6 bases). This CDR3 region has 12 residues. The V gene lost 4 bases and the J gene lost 5 bases, with 10 bases spanning the gap. Germline lookup yields CDR1 SQVTM and CDR2 ANQGSEA. The CDR3 sequence is CSVGTGGDTQYF. The CDR3 DNA is TGCAGCGTTGGGACCGGGGGAGATACGCAGTATTTT.

The chain combines TRBV10-3 with TRBJ2-1, with 8 bases fitting TRBD2. Trimming cost V 0 bases and J 0 bases; bases outside gene matches: 7. This CDR3 comprises 18 residues. The germline CDR1 and CDR2 sequences are ENHRY and SYGVKD. DNA of the CDR3: TGTGCCATCAGTGAGTCGATCGGCGGGAGGAGCTCCTACAATGAGCAGTTCTTC. Amino acid sequence: CAISESIGGRSSYNEQFF.

The chain has TRBV7-9 and TRBJ1-2, with D unresolved. The CDR3 spans 15 residues. Trimming pared 5 bases from V and 4 bases from J, leaving 17 bases between. Germline V gene lookup returns CDR1 SEHNR and CDR2 FQNEAQ (reference sequence). The DNA for the CDR3 is TGTGCCAGCAGCCCCCGGCAGGATGGAATCTATGGCTACACCTTC. Translated, it gives CASSPRQDGIYGYTF.

This chain uses TRBV10-3 with TRBJ2-2; 13 bases are shared with TRBD2. Trimming took 4 bases from V and 2 from J; bases not matched to a gene: 1. The CDR3 spans 16 residues. Germline assignment: CDR1 ENHRY and CDR2 SYGVKD. CDR3 loop: CAISGGLAGNTGELFF. The CDR3 nucleotides are TGTGCCATCAGTGGGGGACTAGCGGGAAACACCGGGGAGCTGTTTTTT.

The chain has TRBV27 and TRBJ1-1, with D hard to call. This CDR3 region has 13 residues. CDR1 and CDR2 (germline): MNHEY, SMNVEV (reference sequence). The V gene lost 6 bases and the J gene lost 5 bases, with 13 bases spanning the gap. For the CDR3, the DNA is TGTGCCAGCAGGCTTGCCACGGCGACTGAAGCTTTCTTT. Residues: CASRLATATEAFF.

This clone has just a few counts. This CDR3 is also generated by other DNA sequences in the sample. This chain links TRBV7-9 with TRBJ2-6; no reliable D call. The CDR3 has 16 amino acids. The V end lost 0 bases, the J end lost 0 bases, and 6 bases lay between the germline ends. The germline CDR1 and CDR2 sequences are SEHNR and FQNEAQ (reference sequence). CDR3 loop: CASSLAGYSGANVLTF. The CDR3 DNA is TGTGCCAGCAGCTTAGCTGGCTACTCTGGGGCCAACGTCCTGACTTTC.

This clone appeared once. The chain has TRBV7-3 and TRBJ2-3; weak D call: TRBD2 (6 bases). CDR1 and CDR2 (germline): SGHTA, FQGTGA. V was trimmed by 4 bases and J by 3 bases, leaving 20 bases between them. This CDR3 has 17 amino acids. CDR3 in DNA: TGTGCCAGCAGCTCGAATAGGCTAGGCGGGAAGACAGATACGCAGTATTTT. Translating gives CASSSNRLGGKTDTQYF.

V is TRBV28 and J is TRBJ2-1; 12 positions match TRBD2. The CDR3 is 18 amino acids. Unmatched junction bases numbered 14, after V lost 5 bases and J lost 6 bases. The germline V gene encodes CDR1 MDHEN and CDR2 SYDVKM. DNA of the CDR3: TGTGCCAGCAGTACGCGGACTAGCGGGAAAGTAGGTTTCAATGAGCAGTTCTTC. This codes for CASSTRTSGKVGFNEQFF.

This clone has only one observation. The J gene is TRBJ2-1, the V gene TRBV19, with TRBD1 matching over 8 bases. The CDR3 runs 14 residues. Per the germline V gene, CDR1 is LNHDA and CDR2 is SQIVND (reference sequence). The V and J ends lost 8 bases and 6 bases, in that order; junction bases with no gene match: 9. The CDR3 DNA follows: TGTGCCAGTTCCCGGACAGGGTTGGCCAATGAGCAGTTCTTC. The encoded protein is CASSRTGLANEQFF.

The chain couples TRBV7-8 to TRBJ1-4; no clear D gene. CDR1 is SGHVS, CDR2 FQNEAQ, per germline. This CDR3 is built from 15 residues. Trimming stripped 2 bases from V and 2 bases from J, with 9 bases between. The CDR3 sequence: CASSLRGETNEKLFF. The CDR3 coding sequence is TGTGCCAGCAGCTTACGGGGAGAGACTAATGAAAAACTGTTTTTT.